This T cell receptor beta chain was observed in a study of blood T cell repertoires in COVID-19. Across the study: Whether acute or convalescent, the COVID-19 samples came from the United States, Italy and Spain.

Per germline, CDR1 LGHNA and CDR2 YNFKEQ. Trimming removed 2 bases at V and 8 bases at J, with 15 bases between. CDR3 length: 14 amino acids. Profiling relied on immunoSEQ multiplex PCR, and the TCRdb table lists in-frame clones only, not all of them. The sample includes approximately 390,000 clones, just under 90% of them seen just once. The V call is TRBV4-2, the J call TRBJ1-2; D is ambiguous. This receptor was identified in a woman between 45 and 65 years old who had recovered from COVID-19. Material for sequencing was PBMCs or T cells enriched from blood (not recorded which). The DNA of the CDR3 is TGTGCCAGCAGCCAAAACCGACGAGCCGGGGGCTACACCTTC. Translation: CASSQNRRAGGYTF.